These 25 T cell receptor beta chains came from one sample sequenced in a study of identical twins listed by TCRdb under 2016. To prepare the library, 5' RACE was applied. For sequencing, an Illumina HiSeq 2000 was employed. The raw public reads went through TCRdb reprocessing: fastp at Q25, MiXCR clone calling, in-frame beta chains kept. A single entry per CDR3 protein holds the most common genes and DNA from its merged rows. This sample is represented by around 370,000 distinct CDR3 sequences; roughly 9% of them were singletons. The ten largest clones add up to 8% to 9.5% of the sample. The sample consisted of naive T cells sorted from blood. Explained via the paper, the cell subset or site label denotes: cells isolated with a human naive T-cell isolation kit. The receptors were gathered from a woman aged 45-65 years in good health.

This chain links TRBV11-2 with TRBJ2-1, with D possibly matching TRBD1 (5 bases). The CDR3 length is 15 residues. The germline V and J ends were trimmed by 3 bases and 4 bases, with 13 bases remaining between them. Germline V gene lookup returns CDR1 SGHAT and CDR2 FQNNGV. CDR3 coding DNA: TGTGCCAGCAGCTTTTCGCAGGGCGAGTACAATGAGCAGTTCTTC. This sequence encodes CASSFSQGEYNEQFF.

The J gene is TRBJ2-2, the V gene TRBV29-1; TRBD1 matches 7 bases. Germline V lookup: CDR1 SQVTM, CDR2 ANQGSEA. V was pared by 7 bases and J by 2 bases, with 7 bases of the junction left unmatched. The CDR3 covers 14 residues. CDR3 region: CSASGQLNTGELFF. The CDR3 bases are TGCAGCGCCTCGGGACAGCTTAACACCGGGGAGCTGTTTTTT.

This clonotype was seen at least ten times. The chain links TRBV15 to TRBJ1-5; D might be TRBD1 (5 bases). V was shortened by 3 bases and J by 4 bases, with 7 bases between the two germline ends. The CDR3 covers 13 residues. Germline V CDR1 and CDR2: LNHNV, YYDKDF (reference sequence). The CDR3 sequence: CATSREGNQPQHF. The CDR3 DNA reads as TGTGCCACCAGCAGGGAGGGGAATCAGCCCCAGCATTTT.

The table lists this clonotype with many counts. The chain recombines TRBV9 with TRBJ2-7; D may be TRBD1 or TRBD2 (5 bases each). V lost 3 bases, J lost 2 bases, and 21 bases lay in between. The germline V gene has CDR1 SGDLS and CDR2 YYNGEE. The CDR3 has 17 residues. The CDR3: CASSAQIRGESPYEQYF. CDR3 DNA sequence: TGTGCCAGCAGCGCCCAAATAAGGGGAGAGAGTCCCTACGAGCAGTACTTC.

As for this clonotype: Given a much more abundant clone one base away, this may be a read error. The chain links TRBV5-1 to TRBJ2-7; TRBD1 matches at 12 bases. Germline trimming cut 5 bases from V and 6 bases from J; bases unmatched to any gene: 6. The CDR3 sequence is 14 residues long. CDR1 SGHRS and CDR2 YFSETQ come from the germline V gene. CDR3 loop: CASSEGQGAPEQYV. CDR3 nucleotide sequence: TGCGCCAGCAGTGAGGGACAGGGGGCGCCCGAGCAGTACGTC.

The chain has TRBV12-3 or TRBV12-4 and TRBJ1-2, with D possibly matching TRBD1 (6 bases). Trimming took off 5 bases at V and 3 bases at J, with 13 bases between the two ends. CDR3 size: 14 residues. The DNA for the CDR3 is TGTGCCAGCAGTACCCGGGACACAGACTATGGCTACACCTTC. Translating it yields CASSTRDTDYGYTF.

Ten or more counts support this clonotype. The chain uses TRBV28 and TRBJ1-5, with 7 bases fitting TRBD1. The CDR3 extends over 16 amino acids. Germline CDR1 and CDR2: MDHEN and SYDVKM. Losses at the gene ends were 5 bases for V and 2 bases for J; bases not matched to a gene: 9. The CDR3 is CASSPQTGNGNQPQHF. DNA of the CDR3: TGTGCCAGCAGTCCACAGACAGGGAATGGCAATCAGCCCCAGCATTTT.

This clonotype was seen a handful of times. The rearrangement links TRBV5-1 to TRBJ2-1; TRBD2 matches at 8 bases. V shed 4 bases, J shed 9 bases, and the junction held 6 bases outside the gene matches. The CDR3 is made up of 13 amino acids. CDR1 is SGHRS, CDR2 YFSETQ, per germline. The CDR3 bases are TGCGCCAGCAGCCCCGGACTAGCCAGTGAGCAGTTCTTC. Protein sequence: CASSPGLASEQFF.

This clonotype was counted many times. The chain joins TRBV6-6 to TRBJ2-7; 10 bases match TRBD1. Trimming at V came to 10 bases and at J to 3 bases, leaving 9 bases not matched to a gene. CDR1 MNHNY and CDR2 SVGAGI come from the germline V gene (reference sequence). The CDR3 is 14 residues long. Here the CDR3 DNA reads TGTGCCATCAGCAGGGACAGGGGCCTCTACGAGCAGTACTTC. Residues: CAISRDRGLYEQYF.

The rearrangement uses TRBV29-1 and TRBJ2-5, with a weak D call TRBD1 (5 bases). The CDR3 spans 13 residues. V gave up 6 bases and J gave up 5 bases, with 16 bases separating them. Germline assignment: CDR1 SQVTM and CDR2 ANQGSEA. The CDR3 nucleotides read TGCAGCGTACAGGCTTTGGCCGGGGAGACCCAGTACTTC. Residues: CSVQALAGETQYF.

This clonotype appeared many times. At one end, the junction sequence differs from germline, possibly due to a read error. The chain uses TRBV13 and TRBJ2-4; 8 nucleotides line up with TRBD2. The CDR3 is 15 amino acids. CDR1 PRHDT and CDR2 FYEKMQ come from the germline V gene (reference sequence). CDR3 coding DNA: TGTGCCAGCAGCTTACTTGGACTAGCCGAAAACATTCAGTACTTC. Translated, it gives CASSLLGLAENIQYF.

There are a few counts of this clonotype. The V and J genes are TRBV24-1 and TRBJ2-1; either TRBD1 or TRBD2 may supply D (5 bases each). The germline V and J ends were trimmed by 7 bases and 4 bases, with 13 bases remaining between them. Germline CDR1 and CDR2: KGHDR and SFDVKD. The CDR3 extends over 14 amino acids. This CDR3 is CATSITGLYNEQFF. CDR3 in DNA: TGTGCCACCAGCATCACGGGGCTATACAATGAGCAGTTCTTC.

The CDR3 sequence: CATSRVAGGADTQYF. In DNA, the CDR3 is TGTGCCACCAGCAGAGTTGCGGGAGGCGCAGATACGCAGTATTTT. The chain recombines TRBV15 with TRBJ2-3; 8 bases align to TRBD2. Germline V gene lookup returns CDR1 LNHNV and CDR2 YYDKDF (reference sequence). The CDR3 totals 15 residues. Trimming at V came to 1 base and at J to 4 bases, leaving 4 bases not matched to a gene.

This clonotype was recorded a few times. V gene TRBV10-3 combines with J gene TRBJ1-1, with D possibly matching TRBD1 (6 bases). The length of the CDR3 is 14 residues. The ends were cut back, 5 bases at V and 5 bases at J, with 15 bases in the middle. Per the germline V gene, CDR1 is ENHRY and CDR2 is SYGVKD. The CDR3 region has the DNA TGTGCCATCAGTCTGAACAGGGATCTAACTGAAGCTTTCTTT. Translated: CAISLNRDLTEAFF.

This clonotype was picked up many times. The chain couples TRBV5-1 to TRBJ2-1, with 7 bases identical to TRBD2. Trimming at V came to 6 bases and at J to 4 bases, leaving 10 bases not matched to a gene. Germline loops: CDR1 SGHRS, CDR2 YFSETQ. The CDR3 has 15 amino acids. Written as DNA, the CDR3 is TGCGCCAGCACCCCGGGAGGCGAGTGGTACAATGAGCAGTTCTTC. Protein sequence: CASTPGGEWYNEQFF.

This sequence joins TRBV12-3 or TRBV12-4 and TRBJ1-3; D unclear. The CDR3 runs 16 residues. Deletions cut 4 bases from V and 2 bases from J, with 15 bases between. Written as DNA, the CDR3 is TGTGCCAGCAGTTCCTTGAGGGCGTCAACTGGAAACACCATATATTTT. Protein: CASSSLRASTGNTIYF.

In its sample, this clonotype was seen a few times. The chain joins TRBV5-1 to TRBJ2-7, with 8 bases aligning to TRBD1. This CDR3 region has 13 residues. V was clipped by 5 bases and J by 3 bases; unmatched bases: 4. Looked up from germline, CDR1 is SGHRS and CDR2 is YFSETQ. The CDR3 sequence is CASRRDRYYEQYF. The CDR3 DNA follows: TGCGCCAGCAGGCGGGACAGGTACTACGAGCAGTACTTC.

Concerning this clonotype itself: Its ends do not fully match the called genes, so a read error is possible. The CDR3, as DNA: TGTGCCATCCGGGGACTAGCGGGAGCATGGGTCTTC. Translating gives CAIRGLAGAWVF. J is TRBJ2-1 and V is TRBV6-1, with TRBD2 matching over 14 bases. Germline CDR1 reads MNHNS; CDR2 reads SASEGT. This CDR3 is 12 amino acids long.

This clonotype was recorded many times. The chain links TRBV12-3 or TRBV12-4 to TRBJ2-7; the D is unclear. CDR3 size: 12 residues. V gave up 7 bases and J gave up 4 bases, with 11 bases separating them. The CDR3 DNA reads TGTGCCAGCACCCACGGGCTTTACGAGCAGTACTTC. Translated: CASTHGLYEQYF.

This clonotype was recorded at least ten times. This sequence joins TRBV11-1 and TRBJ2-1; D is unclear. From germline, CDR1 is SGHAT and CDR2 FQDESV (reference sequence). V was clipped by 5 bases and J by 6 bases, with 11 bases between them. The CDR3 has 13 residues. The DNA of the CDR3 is TGTGCCAGCAGCCCTCGACTTGCCAATGAGCAGTTCTTC. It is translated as CASSPRLANEQFF.

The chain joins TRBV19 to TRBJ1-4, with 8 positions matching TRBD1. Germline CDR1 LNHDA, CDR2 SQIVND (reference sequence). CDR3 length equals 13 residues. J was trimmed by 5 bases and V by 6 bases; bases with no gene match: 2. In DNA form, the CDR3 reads TGTGCCAGTAGACCAGGGGGCAATGAAAAACTGTTTTTT. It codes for CASRPGGNEKLFF.

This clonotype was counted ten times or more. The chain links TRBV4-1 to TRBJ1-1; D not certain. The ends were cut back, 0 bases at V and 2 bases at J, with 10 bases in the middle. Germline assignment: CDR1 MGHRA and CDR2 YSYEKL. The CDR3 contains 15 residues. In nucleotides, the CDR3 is TGCGCCAGCAGCCAAGATCGGGCGCAAAACACTGAAGCTTTCTTT. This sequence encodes CASSQDRAQNTEAFF.

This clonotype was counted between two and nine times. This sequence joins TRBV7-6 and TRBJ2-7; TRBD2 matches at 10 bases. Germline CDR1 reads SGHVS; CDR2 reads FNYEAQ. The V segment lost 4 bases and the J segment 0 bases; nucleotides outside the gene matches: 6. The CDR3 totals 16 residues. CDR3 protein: CASSYSAGGHSYEQYF. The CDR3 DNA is TGTGCCAGCAGCTACTCAGCGGGAGGGCACTCCTACGAGCAGTACTTC.

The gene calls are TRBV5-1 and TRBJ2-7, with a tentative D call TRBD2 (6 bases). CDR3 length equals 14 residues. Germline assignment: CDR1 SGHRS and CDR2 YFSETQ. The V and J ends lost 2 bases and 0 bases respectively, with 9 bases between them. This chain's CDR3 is CASSFGGYSYEQYF. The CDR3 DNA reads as TGCGCCAGCAGCTTCGGGGGATACTCCTACGAGCAGTACTTC.

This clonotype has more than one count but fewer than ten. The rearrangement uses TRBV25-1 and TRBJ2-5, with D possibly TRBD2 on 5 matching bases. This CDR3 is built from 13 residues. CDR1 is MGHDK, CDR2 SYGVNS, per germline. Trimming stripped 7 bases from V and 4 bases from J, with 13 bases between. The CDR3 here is CASTPSWAETQYF. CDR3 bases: TGTGCCAGCACCCCTAGCTGGGCAGAGACCCAGTACTTC. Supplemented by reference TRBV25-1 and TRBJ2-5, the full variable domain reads EADIYQTPRYLVIGTGKKITLECSQTMGHDKMYWYQQDPGMELHLIHYSYGVNSTEKGDLSSESTVSRIRTEHFPLTLESARPSHTSQYLCASTPSWAETQYFGPGTRLLVL.